The present TCR beta chain was sequenced within a study of STAT5B mutations in CD4+ large granular lymphocyte leukemia. Libraries were prepared by immunoSEQ multiplex PCR; TCRdb keeps only in-frame clonotypes and omits some of them. The sample holds some 41,000 clones, roughly 76% seen once. The receptor's source is a human donor in good health. Sequenced input: CD4+ T cells from blood buffy coats.

CDR3 in amino acids: CASSIGTTFEQYF. CDR3 DNA sequence: TGTGCCAGCAGCATCGGGACTACCTTTGAGCAGTACTTC. J is TRBJ2-7 and V is TRBV7-2; 7 nucleotides align to TRBD2. Germline loops: CDR1 SGHTA, CDR2 FQGNSA. The trim removed 5 bases at V and 7 bases at J, leaving 8 bases unmatched. CDR3 size: 13 residues.